This is a list of T cell receptor beta chains from one sample in a study of blood T cell repertoires in COVID-19. The repertoire was sequenced with immunoSEQ multiplex PCR; TCRdb's copy has only in-frame clones and lacks some. Among 400,000 to 500,000 clones listed, 70% to 90% were seen once. Sequencing was carried out using PBMCs or T cells enriched from blood (not recorded which). The receptors derive from a woman aged 18-35 years who had been exposed to COVID-19. Both conserved end residues are part of each CDR3. D genes are given only for firm matches. Rows give clone size only sometimes, using once, few, many, or a class for an expanded clone.

D gene: TRBD2
clone size: .
V gene: TRBV9
J gene: TRBJ2-7
CDR3 protein: CASSPGGTSGGQDEQYF
CDR3 DNA: TGTGCCAGCAGCCCCGGCGGGACTAGCGGGGGGCAGGACGAGCAGTACTTC

D gene: TRBD1
clone size: .
V gene: TRBV3-1/TRBV3-2
J gene: TRBJ2-7
CDR3 protein: CASARSWDREYEQYF
CDR3 DNA: TGTGCCAGCGCCCGATCTTGGGACAGAGAATACGAGCAGTACTTC

D gene: TRBD2
clone size: .
V gene: TRBV4-1
J gene: TRBJ2-7
CDR3 protein: CASSHTSGDYEQYF
CDR3 DNA: TGCGCCAGCAGCCACACTAGCGGGGACTACGAGCAGTACTTC

D gene: .
clone size: .
V gene: TRBV20-1
J gene: TRBJ2-7
CDR3 protein: CSASYWASYEQYF
CDR3 DNA: TGCAGTGCTAGTTATTGGGCTTCCTACGAGCAGTACTTC

D gene: TRBD2
clone size: .
V gene: TRBV7-2
J gene: TRBJ2-3
CDR3 protein: CASSPPIGSRGLDTDTQYF
CDR3 DNA: TGTGCCAGCAGCCCCCCCATCGGGTCACGGGGACTAGACACAGATACGCAGTATTTT

D gene: .
clone size: .
V gene: TRBV21-1
J gene: TRBJ1-3
CDR3 protein: CASSKGFTTGSSGNTIYF
CDR3 DNA: TGTGCCAGCAGCAAAGGATTCACGACAGGCTCTTCTGGAAACACCATATATTTT

D gene: TRBD1
clone size: once
V gene: TRBV27
J gene: TRBJ2-7
CDR3 protein: CASSPRWDSSYEQYF
CDR3 DNA: TGTGCCAGCAGTCCCCGGTGGGACAGCTCCTACGAGCAGTACTTC

D gene: TRBD2
clone size: .
V gene: TRBV4-2
J gene: TRBJ2-7
CDR3 protein: CASSQVEAGGSEQYF
CDR3 DNA: TGTGCCAGCAGCCAAGTCGAAGCGGGGGGGTCTGAGCAGTACTTC

D gene: .
clone size: .
V gene: TRBV29-1
J gene: TRBJ1-6
CDR3 protein: CSVAETVLDSPLHF
CDR3 DNA: TGCAGCGTTGCCGAGACAGTATTGGATTCACCCCTCCACTTT

D gene: .
clone size: .
V gene: TRBV28
J gene: TRBJ1-5
CDR3 protein: CASDLQGRDQPQHF
CDR3 DNA: TGTGCCAGCGACCTACAGGGAAGGGATCAGCCCCAGCATTTT

D gene: .
clone size: few
V gene: TRBV7-9
J gene: TRBJ2-7
CDR3 protein: CASSLNRDIIYEQYF
CDR3 DNA: TGTGCCAGCAGCTTAAACAGGGATATTATATACGAGCAGTACTTC

D gene: TRBD2
clone size: .
V gene: TRBV4-1
J gene: TRBJ2-3
CDR3 protein: CASSQGAGRSTDTQYF
CDR3 DNA: TGCGCCAGCAGCCAAGGAGCGGGGCGAAGCACAGATACGCAGTATTTT

D gene: .
clone size: once
V gene: TRBV28
J gene: TRBJ2-7
CDR3 protein: CASSLLGARSYEQYF
CDR3 DNA: TGTGCCAGCAGTTTATTAGGGGCGCGGTCCTACGAGCAGTACTTC

D gene: .
clone size: few
V gene: TRBV30
J gene: TRBJ2-2
CDR3 protein: CAWRDTSIDTGELFF
CDR3 DNA: TGTGCCTGGAGGGATACTAGCATCGACACCGGGGAGCTGTTTTTT

D gene: .
clone size: .
V gene: TRBV6-5
J gene: TRBJ1-5
CDR3 protein: CASRPGERGNQPQHF
CDR3 DNA: TGTGCCAGCAGGCCGGGTGAGCGGGGCAATCAGCCCCAGCATTTT

D gene: .
clone size: .
V gene: TRBV18
J gene: TRBJ2-7
CDR3 protein: CASSPGAQYEQYF
CDR3 DNA: TGTGCCAGCTCACCAGGGGCACAATACGAGCAGTACTTC

D gene: .
clone size: .
V gene: TRBV5-1
J gene: TRBJ2-7
CDR3 protein: CASSLEPRRFSYEQYF
CDR3 DNA: TGCGCCAGCAGCTTGGAGCCTAGACGATTCTCCTACGAGCAGTACTTC

D gene: .
clone size: .
V gene: TRBV6-5
J gene: TRBJ1-2
CDR3 protein: CASGAGAYGYTF
CDR3 DNA: TGTGCCAGTGGGGCAGGGGCGTACGGCTACACCTTC

D gene: TRBD2
clone size: .
V gene: TRBV5-1
J gene: TRBJ2-1
CDR3 protein: CASSLTLAGGEQFF
CDR3 DNA: TGCGCCAGCAGCTTGACACTAGCGGGGGGAGAGCAGTTCTTC

D gene: TRBD1
clone size: .
V gene: TRBV5-4
J gene: TRBJ1-4
CDR3 protein: CASSLIDRGNEKLFF
CDR3 DNA: TGTGCCAGCAGCTTGATCGACAGGGGAAATGAAAAACTGTTTTTT

D gene: TRBD1
clone size: .
V gene: TRBV3-1/TRBV3-2
J gene: TRBJ1-1
CDR3 protein: CASSQDGTGLHTEAFF
CDR3 DNA: TGTGCCAGCAGCCAAGATGGGACAGGGCTGCACACTGAAGCTTTCTTT

D gene: .
clone size: .
V gene: TRBV6-1
J gene: TRBJ1-1
CDR3 protein: CASSEGAENTEAFF
CDR3 DNA: TGTGCCAGCAGTGAAGGTGCAGAGAACACTGAAGCTTTCTTT

D gene: .
clone size: .
V gene: TRBV2
J gene: TRBJ1-1
CDR3 protein: CASSRAGYREGSEAFF
CDR3 DNA: TGTGCCAGCAGCCGAGCTGGGTACAGGGAGGGCTCTGAAGCTTTCTTT

D gene: TRBD2
clone size: .
V gene: TRBV29-1
J gene: TRBJ2-3
CDR3 protein: CSVPGTSARTDTQYF
CDR3 DNA: TGCAGCGTTCCGGGGACTAGCGCCCGCACAGATACGCAGTATTTT

D gene: TRBD1
clone size: .
V gene: TRBV2
J gene: TRBJ1-2
CDR3 protein: CASIVQGDNYGYTF
CDR3 DNA: TGTGCCAGCATCGTACAGGGGGATAACTATGGCTACACCTTC

D gene: .
clone size: .
V gene: TRBV7-6
J gene: TRBJ1-1
CDR3 protein: CASSLTAQGRGTEAFF
CDR3 DNA: TGTGCCAGCAGCTTAACTGCTCAGGGTAGGGGCACTGAAGCTTTCTTT

D gene: .
clone size: .
V gene: TRBV7-8
J gene: TRBJ1-2
CDR3 protein: CASSLGAQGGYTF
CDR3 DNA: TGTGCCAGCAGCTTAGGGGCGCAGGGTGGCTACACCTTC

D gene: TRBD2
clone size: .
V gene: TRBV30
J gene: TRBJ2-7
CDR3 protein: CAWSVRSGGPTEQYF
CDR3 DNA: TGTGCCTGGAGTGTACGTAGCGGGGGACCCACGGAGCAGTACTTC

D gene: TRBD2
clone size: .
V gene: TRBV6-1
J gene: TRBJ2-3
CDR3 protein: CASSDRGLEGDTQYF
CDR3 DNA: TGTGCCAGCAGTGATCGGGGACTAGAGGGAGATACGCAGTATTTT